These T cell receptor beta chains were read from a single sample in a study of OX40 agonist ivuxolimab in advanced cancers. Profiling relied on immunoSEQ multiplex PCR, and the TCRdb table lists in-frame clones only, not all of them. The sample has 90,000 to 100,000 clones, around 88% seen once. Here the sequenced sample was CD4+ or CD8+ T cells sorted from blood, taken in a trial of the OX40 agonist ivuxolimab. Receptors originate from an adult with an advanced solid tumor such as melanoma, head and neck, liver or kidney cancer. CDR3s leave out the opening cysteine and the closing phenylalanine or tryptophan. A D gene is named only where the DNA matches it firmly.

j_call d_call v_call cdr3_aa
TRBJ2-5 . TRBV7-6 ASSPQEAETQY
TRBJ1-3 . TRBV18 ASSSETADSGNTIY
TRBJ1-1 TRBD1 TRBV7-8 ASSVQPRGLRTEAF
TRBJ1-1 . TRBV7-2 ASSLAGHTNTEAF
TRBJ1-1 . TRBV6-1 ASTEAWDTEAF
TRBJ1-5 . TRBV5-6 ASSLGQDSNQPQH
TRBJ1-5 TRBD1 TRBV6-1 ASSGISGTGYSNQPQH
TRBJ1-3 . TRBV4-1 ASSQAMDSYSGNTIY
TRBJ2-3 . TRBV4-3 ASSQDLRTDTQY
TRBJ1-2 . TRBV6-6 ASSSETANYGYT
TRBJ1-1 . TRBV20-1 SARQNTEAF
TRBJ2-5 . TRBV2 ASRTLTGGVRTQY
TRBJ1-1 . TRBV7-3 ASSYGWNTEAF
TRBJ1-1 . TRBV5-6 ASSLVVGDTEAF
TRBJ2-7 TRBD1 TRBV7-2 ASSLGTGGLEQY
TRBJ1-1 . TRBV7-9 ASSPSGDTEAF
TRBJ2-1 . TRBV6-1 ASSEEVVGGPINEQF
TRBJ1-3 . TRBV5-1 ASSPQGSGNTIY
TRBJ2-2 TRBD2 TRBV4-2 ASSSGLVVPGELF
TRBJ2-7 TRBD1 TRBV19 ASSWDSQTSYEQY
TRBJ1-1 . TRBV5-6 ASSLRQNRGRAEAF
TRBJ2-7 . TRBV2 ASSGGSLSYEQY
TRBJ1-2 . TRBV5-1 ASSSEGSRSYGYT
TRBJ1-2 TRBD1 TRBV6-1 ATSIGQGNYGYT
TRBJ2-3 . TRBV27 ASSSIRYTDTQY
TRBJ2-7 TRBD1 TRBV7-3 ASSQNRQGEQY
TRBJ1-2 . TRBV5-5 ASSLDRADGYT
TRBJ1-3 . TRBV5-1 ASSLDSSGNTIY
TRBJ1-1 . TRBV6-6 ASNLSPGSEAF
TRBJ1-5 . TRBV11-2 ASSLDRDQPQH
TRBJ2-7 . TRBV28 ASSLEGAYYEQY
TRBJ1-2 . TRBV20-1 SATTGLGYT
TRBJ2-3 TRBD1 TRBV6-1 ALEGAIDTQY
TRBJ1-2 . TRBV5-4 ASSLVRVEDGYT
TRBJ2-3 . TRBV5-1 ASSIRRPPDTQY
TRBJ1-4 TRBD1 TRBV28 ASSLWGQANEKLF
TRBJ2-2 TRBD1 TRBV18 ASSPYRGRDTGELF
TRBJ1-2 . TRBV11-3 ASSLAGTGGYT
TRBJ2-2 . TRBV7-2 ASSPPGRNTGELF
TRBJ1-2 . TRBV10-3 AISEKTVGYGYT
TRBJ2-2 . TRBV7-2 ASSSRLGGELF
TRBJ2-3 TRBD2 TRBV5-1 ASSPGGLGLADTQY
TRBJ2-1 . TRBV7-8 ASSPLQGNEQF
TRBJ1-2 . TRBV5-8 ASSLPDRNNGYT
TRBJ1-2 . TRBV5-1 ASSPLRDYGYT
TRBJ2-7 . TRBV5-1 ASKTQGSSYEQY
TRBJ1-5 TRBD1 TRBV28 ASSLTDRAFSH
TRBJ2-1 TRBD2 TRBV14 ASSQWGGTEQF
TRBJ1-1 . TRBV18 ASSSAFEAF
TRBJ2-7 . TRBV29-1 SVDAETGSYEQY
TRBJ2-3 . TRBV6-6 ASTREGADTQY
TRBJ2-3 . TRBV29-1 SVGGGGGTDTQY
TRBJ2-6 TRBD1 TRBV29-1 SVEGQGSGANVLT
TRBJ1-6 TRBD1 TRBV13 ASSPSGGYYNSPLH